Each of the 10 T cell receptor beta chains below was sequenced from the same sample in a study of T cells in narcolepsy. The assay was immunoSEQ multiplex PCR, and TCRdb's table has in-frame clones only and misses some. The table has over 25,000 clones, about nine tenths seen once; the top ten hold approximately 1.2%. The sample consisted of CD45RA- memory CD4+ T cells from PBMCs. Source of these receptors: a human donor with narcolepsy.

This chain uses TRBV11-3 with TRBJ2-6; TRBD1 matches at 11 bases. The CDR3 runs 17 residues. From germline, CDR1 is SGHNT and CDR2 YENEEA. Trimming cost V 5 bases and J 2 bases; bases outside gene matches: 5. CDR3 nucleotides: TGTGCCAGCAGCCTTGGACAGGGGGCGCCTGGGGCCAACGTCCTGACTTTC. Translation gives CASSLGQGAPGANVLTF.

CDR3 residues: CASSSQGVAYNEQFF. Written as DNA, the CDR3 is TGTGCCAGCAGTTCCCAGGGGGTGGCCTACAATGAGCAGTTCTTC. The chain couples TRBV5-5 to TRBJ2-1, with 7 bases aligning to TRBD1. CDR3 size: 15 residues. The ends lost 5 bases at V and 2 bases at J; junction bases unmatched: 7. The germline V gene has CDR1 SGHKS and CDR2 YYEKEE (reference sequence). Filled out from reference TRBV5-5 and TRBJ2-1, the complete variable domain reads DAGVTQSPTHLIKTRGQQVTLRCSPISGHKSVSWYQQVLGQGPQFIFQYYEKEERGRGNFPDRFSARQFPNYSSELNVNALLLGDSALYLCASSSQGVAYNEQFFGPGTRLTVL.

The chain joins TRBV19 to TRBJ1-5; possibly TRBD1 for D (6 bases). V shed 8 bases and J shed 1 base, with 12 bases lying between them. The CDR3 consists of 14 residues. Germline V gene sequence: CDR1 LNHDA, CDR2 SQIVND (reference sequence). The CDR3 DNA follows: TGTGCCAGTGACAGGTCTGGGAGCAATCAGCCCCAGCATTTT. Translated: CASDRSGSNQPQHF.

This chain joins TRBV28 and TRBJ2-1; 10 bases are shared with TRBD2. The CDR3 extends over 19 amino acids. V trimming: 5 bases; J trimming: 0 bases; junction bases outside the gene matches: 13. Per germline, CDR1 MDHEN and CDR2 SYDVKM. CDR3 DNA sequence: TGTGCCAGCAGTGGCAACCTAGCGGGAGTGGGGAGCTCCTACAATGAGCAGTTCTTC. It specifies CASSGNLAGVGSSYNEQFF.

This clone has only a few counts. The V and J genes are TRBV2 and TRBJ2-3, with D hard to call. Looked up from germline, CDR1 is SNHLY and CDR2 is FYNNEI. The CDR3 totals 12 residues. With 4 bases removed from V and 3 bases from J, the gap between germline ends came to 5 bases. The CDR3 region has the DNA TGTGCCAGCAGTGCAGATACAGATACGCAGTATTTT. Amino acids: CASSADTDTQYF.

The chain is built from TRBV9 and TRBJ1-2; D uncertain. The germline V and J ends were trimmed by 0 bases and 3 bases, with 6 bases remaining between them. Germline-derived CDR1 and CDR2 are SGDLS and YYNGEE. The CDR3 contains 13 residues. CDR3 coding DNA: TGTGCCAGCAGCGTAGAAGGCCACTATGGCTACACCTTC. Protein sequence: CASSVEGHYGYTF.

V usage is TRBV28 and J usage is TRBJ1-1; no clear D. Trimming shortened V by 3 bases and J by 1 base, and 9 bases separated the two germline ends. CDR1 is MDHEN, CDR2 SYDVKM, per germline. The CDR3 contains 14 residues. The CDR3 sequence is CASSFGPTNTEAFF. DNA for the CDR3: TGTGCCAGCAGTTTCGGCCCGACGAACACTGAAGCTTTCTTT.

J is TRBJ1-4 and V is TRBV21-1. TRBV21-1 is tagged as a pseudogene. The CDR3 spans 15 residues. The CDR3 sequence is CASSKGVGANEKLFF. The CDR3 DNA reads TGTGCCAGCAGCAAAGGGGTGGGTGCTAATGAAAAACTGTTTTTT.

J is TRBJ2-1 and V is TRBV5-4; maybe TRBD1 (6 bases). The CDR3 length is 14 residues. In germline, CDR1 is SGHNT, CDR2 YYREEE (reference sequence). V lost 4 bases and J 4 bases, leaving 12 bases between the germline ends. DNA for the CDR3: TGTGCCAGCAGCATTCCTACAGGGTACAATGAGCAGTTCTTC. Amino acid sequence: CASSIPTGYNEQFF.

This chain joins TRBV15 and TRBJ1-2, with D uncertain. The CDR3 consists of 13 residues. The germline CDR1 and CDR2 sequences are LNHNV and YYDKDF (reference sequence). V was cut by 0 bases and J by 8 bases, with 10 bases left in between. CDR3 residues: CATSRDRVEGYTF. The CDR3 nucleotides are TGTGCCACCAGCAGAGATCGAGTGGAGGGCTACACCTTC.